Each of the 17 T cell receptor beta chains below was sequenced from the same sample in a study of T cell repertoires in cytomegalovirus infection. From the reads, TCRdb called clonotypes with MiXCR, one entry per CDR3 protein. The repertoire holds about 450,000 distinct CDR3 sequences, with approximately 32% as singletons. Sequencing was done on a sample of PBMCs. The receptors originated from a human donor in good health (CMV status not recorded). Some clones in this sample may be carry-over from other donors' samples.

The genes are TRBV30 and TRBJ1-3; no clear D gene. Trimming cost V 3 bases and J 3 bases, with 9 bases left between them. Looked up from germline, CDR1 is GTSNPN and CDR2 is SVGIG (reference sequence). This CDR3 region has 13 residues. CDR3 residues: CAWRVGVGNTIYF. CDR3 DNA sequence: TGTGCCTGGAGAGTCGGGGTTGGAAACACCATATATTTT.

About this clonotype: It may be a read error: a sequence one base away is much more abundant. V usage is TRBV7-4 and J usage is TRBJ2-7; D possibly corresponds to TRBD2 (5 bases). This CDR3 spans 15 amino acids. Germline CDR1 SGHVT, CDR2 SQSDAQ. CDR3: CDSSLDRGVTYEQYF. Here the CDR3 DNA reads TGTGACAGCAGCTTAGATCGGGGAGTCACCTACGAGCAGTACTTC.

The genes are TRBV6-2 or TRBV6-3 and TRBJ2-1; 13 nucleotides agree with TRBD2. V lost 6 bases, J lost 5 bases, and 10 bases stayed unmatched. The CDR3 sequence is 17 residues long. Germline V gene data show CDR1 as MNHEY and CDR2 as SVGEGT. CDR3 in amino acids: CASRFGRLAGGHNEQFF. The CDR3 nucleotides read TGTGCCAGCAGATTCGGAAGACTAGCGGGGGGTCACAATGAGCAGTTCTTC.

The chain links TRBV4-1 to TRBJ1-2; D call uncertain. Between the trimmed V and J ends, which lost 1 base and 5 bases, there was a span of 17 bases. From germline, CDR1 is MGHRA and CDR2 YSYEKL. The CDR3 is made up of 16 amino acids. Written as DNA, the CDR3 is TGCGCCAGCAGCCAAGGTAAAGGAATTCGGACTTATGGCTACACCTTC. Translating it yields CASSQGKGIRTYGYTF.

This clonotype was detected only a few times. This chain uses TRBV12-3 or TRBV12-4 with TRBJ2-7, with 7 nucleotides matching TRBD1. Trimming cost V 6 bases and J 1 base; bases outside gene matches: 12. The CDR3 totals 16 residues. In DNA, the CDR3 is TGTGCCAGCAGCGAAGGGACAGTTTCGGGATCCTACGAGCAGTACTTC. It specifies CASSEGTVSGSYEQYF.

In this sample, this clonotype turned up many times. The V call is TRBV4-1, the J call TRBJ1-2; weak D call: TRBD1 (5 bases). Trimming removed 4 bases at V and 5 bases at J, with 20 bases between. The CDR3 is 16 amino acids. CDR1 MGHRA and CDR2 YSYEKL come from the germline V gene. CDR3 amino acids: CASSPGTQGWSYGYTF. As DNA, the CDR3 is TGCGCCAGCAGCCCGGGTACCCAGGGATGGAGTTATGGCTACACCTTC.

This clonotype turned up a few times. The CDR3, as DNA: TGCAGCACCAACCTCCCTGGACGGAACGAAAACTATGGCTACACCTTC. It specifies CSTNLPGRNENYGYTF. The chain couples TRBV29-1 to TRBJ1-2; D remains ambiguous. Trimming left V 8 bases short and J 2 bases short, with 24 bases between. The CDR3 has 16 residues. Germline-derived CDR1 and CDR2 are SQVTM and ANQGSEA.

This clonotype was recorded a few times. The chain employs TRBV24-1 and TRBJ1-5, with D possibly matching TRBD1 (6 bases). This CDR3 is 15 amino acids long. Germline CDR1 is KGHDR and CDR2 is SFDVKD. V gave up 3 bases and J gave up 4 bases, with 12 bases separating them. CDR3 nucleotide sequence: TGTGCCACCAGTGATACCGGGACATCGAATCAGCCCCAGCATTTT. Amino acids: CATSDTGTSNQPQHF.

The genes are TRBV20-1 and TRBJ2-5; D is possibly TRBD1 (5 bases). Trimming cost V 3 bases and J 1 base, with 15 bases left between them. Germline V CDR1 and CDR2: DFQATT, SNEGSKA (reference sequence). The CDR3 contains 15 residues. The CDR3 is CSARSGRALQETQYF. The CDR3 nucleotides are TGCAGTGCTAGGTCGGGCAGGGCCCTCCAAGAGACCCAGTACTTC.

CDR3 sequence reads: CASSMSGGHTGELFF. CDR3 sequence (DNA): TGTGCCAGTAGTATGTCCGGGGGCCACACCGGGGAGCTGTTTTTT. V and J are TRBV19 and TRBJ2-2; TRBD1 or TRBD2 may be the D gene (6 bases each). From germline, CDR1 is LNHDA and CDR2 SQIVND (reference sequence). The V and J ends lost 3 bases and 3 bases respectively, with 11 bases between them. The CDR3 loop spans 15 amino acids.

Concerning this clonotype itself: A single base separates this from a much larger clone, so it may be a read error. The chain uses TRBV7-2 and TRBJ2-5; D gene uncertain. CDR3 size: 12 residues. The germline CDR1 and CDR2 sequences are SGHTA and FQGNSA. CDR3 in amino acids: CAISAVVETQYF. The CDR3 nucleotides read TGTGCCATCAGCGCCGTAGTAGAGACCCAGTACTTC.

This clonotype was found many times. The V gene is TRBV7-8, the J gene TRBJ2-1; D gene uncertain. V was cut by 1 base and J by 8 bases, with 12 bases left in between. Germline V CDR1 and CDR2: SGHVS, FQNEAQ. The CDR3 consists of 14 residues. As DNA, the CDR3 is TGTGCCAGCAGCTTAGATTTAGGGATTTATGAGCAGTTCTTC. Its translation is CASSLDLGIYEQFF.

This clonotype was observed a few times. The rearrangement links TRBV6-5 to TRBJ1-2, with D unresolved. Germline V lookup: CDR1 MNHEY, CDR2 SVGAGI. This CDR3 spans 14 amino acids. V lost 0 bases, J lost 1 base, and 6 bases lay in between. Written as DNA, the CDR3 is TGTGCCAGCAGTTACTCGGTCGGTAACTATGGCTACACCTTC. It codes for CASSYSVGNYGYTF.

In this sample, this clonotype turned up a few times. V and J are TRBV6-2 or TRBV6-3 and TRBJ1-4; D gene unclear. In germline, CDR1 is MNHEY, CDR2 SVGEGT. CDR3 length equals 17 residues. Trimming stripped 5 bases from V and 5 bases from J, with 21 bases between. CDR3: CASSALGSVGINEKLFF. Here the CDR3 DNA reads TGTGCCAGCAGTGCTCTTGGAAGCGTCGGAATAAATGAAAAACTGTTTTTT.

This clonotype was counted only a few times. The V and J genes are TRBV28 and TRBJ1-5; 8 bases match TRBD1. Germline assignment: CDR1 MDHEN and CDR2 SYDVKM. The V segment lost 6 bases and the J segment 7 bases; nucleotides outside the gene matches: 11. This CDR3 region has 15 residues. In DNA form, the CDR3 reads TGTGCCAGCAGACCCCAGGGACAGGCTCGACAGCCCCAGCATTTT. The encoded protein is CASRPQGQARQPQHF.

CDR3 sequence reads: CASSTSPTGMEQYF. The DNA for the CDR3 is TGTGCCAGCAGTACCTCCCCCACAGGGATGGAGCAGTACTTC. V gene TRBV28 combines with J gene TRBJ2-7, with a tentative D call TRBD1 (6 bases). Trimming cost V 5 bases and J 7 bases, with 18 bases left between them. CDR1 and CDR2 (germline): MDHEN, SYDVKM. CDR3 length equals 14 residues.

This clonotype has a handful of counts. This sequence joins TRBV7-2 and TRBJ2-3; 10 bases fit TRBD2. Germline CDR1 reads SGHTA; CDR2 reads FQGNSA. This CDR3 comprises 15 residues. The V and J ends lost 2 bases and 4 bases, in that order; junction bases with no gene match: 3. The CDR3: CASSLRLAGADTQYF. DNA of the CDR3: TGTGCCAGCAGCTTACGGCTAGCGGGGGCAGATACGCAGTATTTT.